The source of this T cell receptor beta chain is a study of regulatory T cells in long-lasting Graves disease. Time point of the sample: newly diagnosed GD, antithyroid drugs for less than 3 months. PBMC-derived RNA was used for the TCR library. Through Arm-PCR of CDR3 regions and iRepertoire HTBI primers, TCR beta libraries were built. MiXCR was run by TCRdb on the multiplex PCR reads, yielding one entry per CDR3 protein. The sample consists of about 400,000 distinct CDR3 sequences, approximately 15% of them appearing once. The CDR3 is 17 residues long. V was clipped by 2 bases and J by 2 bases; unmatched bases: 9. Germline CDR1 reads LGHDT; CDR2 reads YNNKEL (reference sequence). This clonotype was found many times. These same data were also listed under a study on T cells in Graves' hyperthyroidism and ophthalmopathy. From that study: Most clonotypes that expanded in the thyroid above 0.001 also showed up in blood.

The sequencing used peripheral blood mononuclear cells (PBMCs), collected at new diagnosis, from a patient treated with antithyroid drugs. The TCR was taken from a woman aged 40 to 50 with Graves disease. The chain joins TRBV3-1 to TRBJ2-1, with TRBD2 matching over 7 bases. The CDR3 here is CASSQHTGGRPYNEQFF. DNA for the CDR3: TGTGCCAGCAGCCAACATACGGGCGGGAGACCCTACAATGAGCAGTTCTTC.